This T cell receptor beta chain was sequenced for a study of T-cell reconstitution after alpha-beta-depleted transplantation in children. CDR3 length: 14 residues. V was clipped by 7 bases and J by 3 bases; unmatched bases: 5. From germline, CDR1 is SGHRS and CDR2 YFSETQ. This clonotype has at least ten counts. Its antigen remains unidentified. The study's findings and limits: Fresh T-cell production supplied most of the T-cell counts and diversity seen one year after transplant. Surviving recipient T cells and intrathymic progenitors accounted for some patients' high TCRbeta diversity at day 60. Alpha-beta T cells about two months after transplant reportedly derived from several hundred expanded graft clones.

Unique molecular identifiers tagged the TCRbeta library. In TCRdb, the PCR reads were re-called with MiXCR into one record per CDR3 protein. Here the sample spans about 280,000 distinct CDR3 sequences, more than 9% being singletons. The sequencing here drew on peripheral blood, taken 180 days after TCRalphabeta/CD19-depleted stem cell transplant. This chain links TRBV5-1 with TRBJ2-7; 12 bases agree with TRBD2. The sequence came from a male patient between 2 and 15 years old who had a stem cell transplant for chronic granulomatous disease, so the T cells may come from the graft donor. CDR3 bases: TGCGCCAGCTCTAGCGGGAGGGTGCTCTACGAGCAGTACTTC. Protein product: CASSSGRVLYEQYF.